These 32 T cell receptor beta chains were sequenced from one sample in a study of graft-versus-host responses after intestinal transplantation. TCRdb's table, derived via immunoSEQ multiplex PCR, lists solely in-frame clones and lacks some. The table shows 95,000 to 150,000 clones, with around 96% occurring only once. These TCRs are of unknown antigen specificity. The input for sequencing was unstimulated CD8+ T cells sorted from spleen or lymph node cells, taken before intestinal transplant. The receptors stem from a human donor who received an intestinal transplant.

The chain carries TRBV7-2 and TRBJ2-5, with TRBD2 as a possible D gene (5 bases). The J call is in doubt because the DNA end fits TRBJ2-7 better. The CDR3 consists of 15 residues. Per the germline V gene, CDR1 is SGHTA and CDR2 is FQGNSA. In DNA form, the CDR3 reads TGTGCCAGCAGCTTAGCTGGACTCCCTTCCTACGAGCAGTACTTC. Its protein product is CASSLAGLPSYEQYF.

The CDR3 nucleotides are TGTGCCAGCAGCCCCCGGACAAGTGCGAACACTGAAGCTTTCTTT. Protein sequence: CASSPRTSANTEAFF. The chain recombines TRBV7-6 with TRBJ1-1; the D gene is possibly TRBD1 (5 bases). Germline CDR1 SGHVS, CDR2 FNYEAQ. The CDR3 runs 15 residues. Trimming stripped 5 bases from V and 1 base from J, with 14 bases between. The entire variable domain, with the rest obtained from reference TRBV7-6 and TRBJ1-1, is as follows: GAGVSQSPRYKVTKRGQDVALRCDPISGHVSLYWYRQALGQGPEFLTYFNYEAQQDKSGLPNDRFSAERPEGSISTLTIQRTEQRDSAMYRCASSPRTSANTEAFFGQGTRLTVV.

The CDR3 DNA follows: TGTGCTAGTGGTTTGAGCATCCCCGGTCGGCAGTTCTTC. This codes for CASGLSIPGRQFF. The genes are TRBV12-5 and TRBJ2-1; D is undetermined. The germline V and J ends were trimmed by 2 bases and 12 bases, with 14 bases remaining between them. CDR1 is LGHNT, CDR2 FRNRAP, per germline. This CDR3 contains 13 residues. Drawing the rest from reference TRBV12-5 and TRBJ2-1, the complete variable domain is DARVTQTPRHKVTEMGQEVTMRCQPILGHNTVFWYRQTMMQGLELLAYFRNRAPLDDSGMPKDRFSAEMPDATLATLKIQPSEPRDSAVYFCASGLSIPGRQFFGPGTRLTVL.

CDR3 bases: TGCGCCAGCAGCTCACGTGCACCCGGGACAGGCTATGGCTACACCTTC. Its protein product is CASSSRAPGTGYGYTF. The rearrangement uses TRBV4-1 and TRBJ1-2, with 8 nucleotides matching TRBD1. Germline values: CDR1 MGHRA, CDR2 YSYEKL. V shed 5 bases, J shed 4 bases, and the junction held 12 bases outside the gene matches. CDR3 size: 16 residues.

The chain uses TRBV25-1 and TRBJ1-1; D is unclear. This CDR3 spans 12 amino acids. Germline values: CDR1 MGHDK, CDR2 SYGVNS. Trimming cost V 1 base and J 6 bases, with 6 bases left between them. CDR3: CASSEWEAEAFF. The CDR3 nucleotides are TGTGCCAGCAGTGAATGGGAGGCTGAAGCTTTCTTT.

The J gene is TRBJ1-6, the V gene TRBV9; D is undetermined. V lost 0 bases and J 3 bases, leaving 4 bases between the germline ends. The CDR3 is 14 amino acids. Looked up from germline, CDR1 is SGDLS and CDR2 is YYNGEE. The CDR3 DNA reads TGTGCCAGCAGCGTAGGAAGCTATAATTCACCCCTCCACTTT. As protein: CASSVGSYNSPLHF.

The chain carries TRBV30 and TRBJ1-5; D perhaps matches TRBD1 (6 bases). The V end was cut by 0 bases, the J end by 11 bases, with 14 bases between. The CDR3 is 13 amino acids. Germline V gene lookup returns CDR1 GTSNPN and CDR2 SVGIG (reference sequence). The DNA of the CDR3 is TGTGCCTGGAGTGTAACTGGTAAGGGGGCCCAGCATTTT. This sequence encodes CAWSVTGKGAQHF.

The rearrangement uses TRBV19 and TRBJ2-2, with 8 bases identical to TRBD2. This CDR3 has 17 residues. Germline V gene sequence: CDR1 LNHDA, CDR2 SQIVND (reference sequence). V dropped 10 bases and J dropped 1; count of bases not matched to a gene: 14. The CDR3: CATEEYTGGLNTGELFF. Written as DNA, the CDR3 is TGTGCCACTGAGGAGTACACGGGAGGGCTGAACACCGGGGAGCTGTTTTTT.

The V gene is TRBV4-3, the J gene TRBJ1-2; 8 bases line up with TRBD1. CDR1 LGHNA and CDR2 YSLEER come from the germline V gene. This CDR3 region has 15 residues. Unmatched junction bases numbered 5, after V lost 1 base and J lost 4 bases. For the CDR3, the DNA is TGCGCCAGCAGCCAAGGGACAGGGCGATCCTATGGCTACACCTTC. Encoded protein: CASSQGTGRSYGYTF.

In regard to this clone: One end of the junction varies from germline; a read error may be responsible. J is TRBJ1-4 and V is TRBV28; D is ambiguous. This CDR3 region has 13 residues. Germline assignment: CDR1 MDHEN and CDR2 SYDVKM. CDR3 in amino acids: CASSIWRDEKLSF. CDR3 bases: TGTGCCAGCAGTATCTGGCGGGATGAAAAACTGTCTTTT.

The CDR3 DNA follows: TGTGCCAGCAGTTCGGTAGGACGGGCCTACGAGCAGTACTTC. Amino acid sequence: CASSSVGRAYEQYF. The chain combines TRBV27 with TRBJ2-7; D is uncertain. Germline loops: CDR1 MNHEY, CDR2 SMNVEV (reference sequence). V lost 4 bases and J lost 2, with 12 bases in between. The CDR3 loop spans 14 amino acids.

The V and J genes are TRBV7-9 and TRBJ1-1; D is unclear. This CDR3 has 12 residues. CDR1 and CDR2 (germline): SEHNR, FQNEAQ (reference sequence). Deletions cut 8 bases from V and 7 bases from J, with 14 bases between. CDR3 bases: TGTGCCAGCGGCTGGCCTGGAGGTGAAGCTTTCTTT. Encoded protein: CASGWPGGEAFF.

The genes are TRBV6-1 and TRBJ2-3; 10 nucleotides line up with TRBD1. This CDR3 has 19 amino acids. V shed 2 bases and J 2 bases; nucleotides not matched to a gene: 13. Germline CDR1 MNHNS, CDR2 SASEGT. DNA of the CDR3: TGTGCCAGCAGTGAATGGTCTGGGACAGGGGTAAAAATCACAGATACGCAGTATTTT. This translates into CASSEWSGTGVKITDTQYF.

V is TRBV7-6 and J is TRBJ2-2; no clear D. The germline CDR1 and CDR2 sequences are SGHVS and FNYEAQ. The V end was cut by 0 bases, the J end by 5 bases, with 10 bases between. This CDR3 has 15 residues. The CDR3 nucleotides are TGTGCCAGCAGCTTAGCGATCCTGGGAACCGGGGAGCTGTTTTTT. Its protein product is CASSLAILGTGELFF.

The chain carries TRBV10-3 and TRBJ2-7, with a weak D call TRBD1 (6 bases). The length of the CDR3 is 13 residues. The germline gives CDR1 ENHRY, CDR2 SYGVKD. The V end lost 5 bases, the J end lost 4 bases, and 12 bases lay between the germline ends. The CDR3 region has the DNA TGTGCCATCAGTAACAGGGATCCTTACGAGCAGTACTTC. This sequence encodes CAISNRDPYEQYF.

The chain couples TRBV15 to TRBJ1-5, with 11 bases that match TRBD1. V was pared by 3 bases and J by 6 bases, with 4 bases of the junction left unmatched. The length of the CDR3 is 15 residues. Germline V gene data show CDR1 as LNHNV and CDR2 as YYDKDF (reference sequence). CDR3 region: CATSSGTGGSQPQHF. DNA of the CDR3: TGTGCCACCAGCAGTGGGACAGGGGGATCTCAGCCCCAGCATTTT.

The V gene is TRBV6-5, the J gene TRBJ2-5; TRBD1 is a possible D gene (6 bases). Trimming shortened V by 4 bases and J by 4 bases, and 7 bases separated the two germline ends. CDR1 is MNHEY, CDR2 SVGAGI, per germline. This CDR3 is 12 amino acids long. CDR3: CASSSGVETQYF. CDR3 nucleotides: TGTGCCAGCAGTTCAGGGGTAGAGACCCAGTACTTC.

This chain connects TRBV28 to TRBJ2-5, with a possible D match to TRBD1 (6 bases). In germline, CDR1 is MDHEN, CDR2 SYDVKM. V gave up 6 bases and J gave up 5 bases, with 16 bases separating them. The CDR3 extends over 14 amino acids. The CDR3 loop is CASRGRGGRETQYF. In DNA form, the CDR3 reads TGTGCCAGCAGAGGTCGTGGGGGCCGGGAGACCCAGTACTTC.

The chain is built from TRBV13 and TRBJ2-7; 7 nucleotides align to TRBD1. This CDR3 is built from 16 residues. With 5 bases clipped from V and 4 bases from J, the junction kept 14 bases outside the gene matches. Germline-derived CDR1 and CDR2 are PRHDT and FYEKMQ (reference sequence). The CDR3 is CASSPGMGTALYEQYF. Here the CDR3 DNA reads TGTGCCAGCAGCCCCGGCATGGGGACAGCCCTTTACGAGCAGTACTTC.

Concerning this clone itself: The junction shows a germline mismatch at one end, possibly a read error. The rearrangement links TRBV7-9 to TRBJ2-5, with D unclear. Per germline, CDR1 SEHNR and CDR2 FQNEAQ (reference sequence). This CDR3 has 11 amino acids. This CDR3 reads CASSPPESQYF. The CDR3 nucleotides read TGTGCCAGCAGCCCCCCAGAGAGCCAGTACTTC.

The chain carries TRBV4-3 and TRBJ2-7; 16 positions agree with TRBD2. Per the germline V gene, CDR1 is LGHNA and CDR2 is YSLEER. The CDR3 totals 16 residues. J was trimmed by 4 bases and V by 0 bases; bases with no gene match: 0. The CDR3 here is CASSQEGLAGGYEQYF. CDR3 bases: TGCGCCAGCAGCCAAGAGGGACTAGCGGGAGGGTACGAGCAGTACTTC.

This sequence joins TRBV6-6 and TRBJ2-5, with 13 bases lining up with TRBD2. CDR3 length: 16 residues. The germline CDR1 and CDR2 sequences are MNHNY and SVGAGI (reference sequence). The ends lost 6 bases at V and 0 bases at J; junction bases unmatched: 4. CDR3 sequence: CASSSGLAGDQETQYF. DNA for the CDR3: TGTGCCAGCAGCTCCGGACTAGCGGGAGACCAAGAGACCCAGTACTTC.

The chain links TRBV7-3 to TRBJ2-5; either TRBD1 or TRBD2 may supply D (5 bases each). Trimming left V 2 bases short and J 5 bases short, with 9 bases between. This CDR3 has 13 amino acids. CDR1 and CDR2 from the germline V gene are SGHTA and FQGTGA. The CDR3 reads CASSLGGWETQYF. CDR3 DNA: TGTGCCAGCAGCTTAGGGGGTTGGGAGACCCAGTACTTC.

The J gene is TRBJ2-1, the V gene TRBV6-1, with a tentative D call TRBD2 (5 bases). The CDR3 length is 15 residues. The germline V gene has CDR1 MNHNS and CDR2 SASEGT. Trimming removed 1 base at V and 7 bases at J, with 14 bases between. This CDR3 is CASSEVASTGNEQFF. The CDR3 nucleotides read TGTGCCAGCAGTGAAGTCGCTAGCACGGGTAATGAGCAGTTCTTC.

The chain joins TRBV21-1 to TRBJ2-5; the D call TRBD2 from the table was never checked on the DNA. TRBV21-1 is designated a pseudogene. The CDR3 totals 16 residues. The CDR3 here is CASSKGGRGATETQYF. The DNA of the CDR3 is TGTGCCAGCTCCAAGGGAGGCCGAGGGGCGACAGAGACCCAGTACTTC.

The V call is TRBV12-5, the J call TRBJ1-5; D remains ambiguous. The CDR3 runs 14 residues. Per the germline V gene, CDR1 is LGHNT and CDR2 is FRNRAP. V was pared by 7 bases and J by 7 bases, with 17 bases between. CDR3 bases: TGTGCTAGTGCTCTCGGCCCTCCTAACCAGCCCCAGCATTTT. This gives the protein CASALGPPNQPQHF.

The chain recombines TRBV5-4 with TRBJ2-1, with 8 bases lining up with TRBD2. The CDR3 is 13 amino acids. The germline gives CDR1 SGHNT, CDR2 YYREEE (reference sequence). V was clipped by 5 bases and J by 6 bases; unmatched bases: 4. As DNA, the CDR3 is TGTGCCAGCAGTTCCGGGACTAGCAATGAGCAGTTCTTC. It is translated as CASSSGTSNEQFF.

The sample holds one count of this clone. This rearrangement joins TRBV6-1 to TRBJ1-1; D is ambiguous. The germline gives CDR1 MNHNS, CDR2 SASEGT. Trimming took off 6 bases at V and 9 bases at J, with 11 bases between the two ends. The CDR3 sequence is 11 residues long. DNA of the CDR3: TGTGCCAGCAGACACACTGGGCAAGCTTTCTTT. Translation: CASRHTGQAFF.

This rearrangement joins TRBV9 to TRBJ2-7, with 8 bases fitting TRBD2. CDR3 length: 14 amino acids. V lost 1 base and J lost 5; bases outside the gene matches: 5. The germline V gene encodes CDR1 SGDLS and CDR2 YYNGEE. The CDR3 sequence: CASSVSGSIDEQYF. CDR3 in DNA: TGTGCCAGCAGCGTAAGCGGGAGCATCGACGAGCAGTACTTC.

The rearrangement links TRBV9 to TRBJ2-3; D may be TRBD1 or TRBD2 (6 bases each). This CDR3 has 15 amino acids. The germline V gene has CDR1 SGDLS and CDR2 YYNGEE. Trimming took off 0 bases at V and 2 bases at J, with 10 bases between the two ends. CDR3 sequence (DNA): TGTGCCAGCAGCGTAGAGGGGGGCCTCACAGATACGCAGTATTTT. Translating it yields CASSVEGGLTDTQYF.

This chain uses TRBV7-6 with TRBJ2-1; D is undetermined. CDR1 and CDR2 from the germline V gene are SGHVS and FNYEAQ. The CDR3 is 12 residues long. V shed 5 bases and J shed 8 bases, with 10 bases lying between them. The CDR3 sequence: CASSPPNHEQFF. CDR3 sequence (DNA): TGTGCCAGCAGCCCACCAAACCATGAGCAGTTCTTC.

The chain combines TRBV29-1 with TRBJ2-1; either TRBD1 or TRBD2 may supply D (6 bases each). Germline loops: CDR1 SQVTM, CDR2 ANQGSEA. CDR3 length: 13 residues. Trimming stripped 4 bases from V and 1 base from J, with 8 bases between. The CDR3 DNA follows: TGCAGCGTTGGAGGGGGGTCCTACAATGAGCAGTTCTTC. It yields the protein CSVGGGSYNEQFF.